Each of the 23 T cell receptor beta chains below was sequenced from the same sample in a study of CD8 T cells in Susac syndrome. The authors reverse transcribed 0.5 to 1 ug RNA with random hexamers. One entry per CDR3 protein results from TCRdb running MiXCR on the immunoSEQ multiplex PCR reads. The data contain over 150,000 distinct CDR3 sequences, just under 95% of them seen just once; the ten biggest clones take up 0.09% to 0.1%. The sequenced material came from CD4+ T cells from PBMCs. The origin of the receptors is a human donor with Susac syndrome.

The CDR3 bases are TGCAGTGCTAGAGGGAGGGAAGGGACCCAGTACTTC. This codes for CSARGREGTQYF. The genes are TRBV20-1 and TRBJ2-5, with a tentative D call TRBD2 (6 bases). V lost 1 base and J lost 7, with 10 bases in between. Germline CDR1 is DFQATT and CDR2 is SNEGSKA (reference sequence). The CDR3 contains 12 residues.

This clonotype was counted a single time. J is TRBJ1-1 and V is TRBV20-1; D is perhaps TRBD1 (6 bases). Germline V lookup: CDR1 DFQATT, CDR2 SNEGSKA (reference sequence). V shed 0 bases and J shed 10 bases, with 12 bases lying between them. The CDR3 is made up of 12 amino acids. CDR3 amino acids: CSAREGGLGAFF. The CDR3 DNA follows: TGCAGTGCTAGAGAGGGGGGGCTGGGAGCTTTCTTT.

The chain uses TRBV28 and TRBJ2-7; perhaps TRBD2 as D (5 bases). V dropped 2 bases and J dropped 5 bases, with 13 bases sitting between them. Germline CDR1 is MDHEN and CDR2 is SYDVKM. CDR3 length: 14 amino acids. The CDR3 DNA follows: TGTGCCAGCAGTTTAACTCCGCGGGTCCACGAGCAGTACTTC. It translates to CASSLTPRVHEQYF.

The chain is built from TRBV19 and TRBJ2-1; D might be TRBD2 (5 bases). Germline lookup yields CDR1 LNHDA and CDR2 SQIVND (reference sequence). Trimming took off 3 bases at V and 8 bases at J, with 17 bases between the two ends. This CDR3 contains 15 residues. The chain's CDR3 is CASSISRAVRDEQFF. In DNA, the CDR3 is TGTGCCAGTAGTATCTCTAGAGCAGTGCGGGATGAGCAGTTCTTC.

The chain combines TRBV15 with TRBJ1-5, with TRBD1 identical over 10 bases. Trimming took 1 base from V and 5 from J; bases not matched to a gene: 2. In germline, CDR1 is LNHNV, CDR2 YYDKDF (reference sequence). The CDR3 covers 15 residues. CDR3 nucleotides: TGTGCCACCAGCAGAGGGGACAGGGGAGATCAGCCCCAGCATTTT. Amino acid sequence: CATSRGDRGDQPQHF.

The rearrangement uses TRBV19 and TRBJ2-4; D not certain. From germline, CDR1 is LNHDA and CDR2 SQIVND (reference sequence). Trimming cost V 3 bases and J 9 bases, with 6 bases left between them. The CDR3 covers 11 residues. In nucleotides, the CDR3 is TGTGCCAGTAGTATGTTAGGCATTCAGTACTTC. This sequence encodes CASSMLGIQYF.

V is TRBV7-2 and J is TRBJ1-1; 11 positions match TRBD1. This CDR3 spans 14 amino acids. The germline CDR1 and CDR2 sequences are SGHTA and FQGNSA. With 5 bases clipped from V and 10 bases from J, the junction kept 9 bases outside the gene matches. CDR3 sequence reads: CASSVRDRGYGAFF. The CDR3 DNA sequence: TGTGCCAGCAGCGTTAGGGACAGGGGGTACGGAGCTTTCTTT.

V is TRBV29-1 and J is TRBJ1-4, with 8 bases lining up with TRBD1. The CDR3 covers 13 residues. The ends lost 8 bases at V and 4 bases at J; junction bases unmatched: 6. Germline values: CDR1 SQVTM, CDR2 ANQGSEA. CDR3 nucleotide sequence: TGCAGCTCCCGGACAGGGAATAATGAAAAACTGTTTTTT. Translated, it gives CSSRTGNNEKLFF. Based on the CDR3 plus reference TRBV29-1 and TRBJ1-4, the full variable domain is SAVISQKPSRDICQRGTSLTIQCQVDSQVTMMFWYRQQPGQSLTLIATANQGSEATYESGFVIDKFPISRPNLTFSTLTVSNMSPEDSSIYLCSSRTGNNEKLFFGSGTQLSVL.

J is TRBJ2-6 and V is TRBV19; 9 nucleotides match TRBD1. The germline V gene encodes CDR1 LNHDA and CDR2 SQIVND (reference sequence). CDR3 length: 17 amino acids. J gave up 2 bases and V 6 bases, and 8 bases lay outside the gene matches. The CDR3 region is CASSPGQGAPGANVLTF. CDR3 DNA: TGTGCCAGTAGCCCGGGACAGGGCGCGCCTGGGGCCAACGTCCTGACTTTC.

V gene TRBV5-1 combines with J gene TRBJ1-1, with a tentative D call TRBD1 (6 bases). Deletions cut 4 bases from V and 6 bases from J, with 13 bases between. This CDR3 region has 13 residues. Germline V gives CDR1 SGHRS, CDR2 YFSETQ. The CDR3 DNA reads TGCGCCAGCAGCCCGGGACAATTTGCTGAAGCTTTCTTT. This sequence encodes CASSPGQFAEAFF.

The chain carries TRBV2 and TRBJ2-2; 7 bases fit TRBD2. Trimming removed 5 bases from V and 2 bases from J; junction bases left unmatched: 5. Germline V lookup: CDR1 SNHLY, CDR2 FYNNEI. The length of the CDR3 is 15 residues. The CDR3 nucleotides read TGTGCCAGCAGTCCCCGGGACTACAACACCGGGGAGCTGTTTTTT. Translated: CASSPRDYNTGELFF. Based on the CDR3 plus reference TRBV2 and TRBJ2-2, the full variable domain is EPEVTQTPSHQVTQMGQEVILRCVPISNHLYFYWYRQILGQKVEFLVSFYNNEISEKSEIFDDQFSVERPDGSNFTLKIRSTKLEDSAMYFCASSPRDYNTGELFFGEGSRLTVL.

The CDR3 region is CSASLRGAADTQYF. CDR3 sequence (DNA): TGCAGTGCTTCCCTCCGGGGGGCTGCAGATACGCAGTATTTT. The chain recombines TRBV20-1 with TRBJ2-3, with D possibly TRBD2 on 7 matching bases. CDR1 and CDR2 from the germline V gene are DFQATT and SNEGSKA (reference sequence). V was trimmed by 5 bases and J by 4 bases, leaving 16 bases between them. The CDR3 is 14 amino acids.

The chain is built from TRBV4-2 and TRBJ2-5; D call uncertain. The CDR3 is 14 residues long. The germline CDR1 and CDR2 sequences are LGHNA and YNFKEQ. Trimming cost V 1 base and J 4 bases, with 10 bases left between them. The CDR3 loop is CASSQVPPGETQYF. CDR3 nucleotides: TGTGCCAGCAGCCAAGTGCCGCCTGGAGAGACCCAGTACTTC.

This chain joins TRBV15 and TRBJ2-1, with a weak D call TRBD2 (5 bases). V was cut by 4 bases and J by 9 bases, with 16 bases left in between. Germline V lookup: CDR1 LNHNV, CDR2 YYDKDF (reference sequence). The CDR3 totals 14 residues. DNA of the CDR3: TGTGCCACCAGCATACTAGGTGTCGGCGCTGAGCAGTTCTTC. Its protein is CATSILGVGAEQFF.

The chain employs TRBV19 and TRBJ2-5; tentatively, D is TRBD1 (6 bases). V shed 7 bases and J shed 2 bases, with 14 bases lying between them. CDR1 is LNHDA, CDR2 SQIVND, per germline (reference sequence). The CDR3 is 14 amino acids. The CDR3 spells CASNTGFGQETQYF. The CDR3 DNA reads as TGTGCCAGTAACACAGGGTTCGGACAAGAGACCCAGTACTTC.

This chain links TRBV20-1 with TRBJ2-7, with no clear D. The CDR3 is 17 residues long. The V gene's germline CDR1 is DFQATT and CDR2 SNEGSKA (reference sequence). The germline V and J ends were trimmed by 0 bases and 0 bases, with 18 bases remaining between them. As DNA, the CDR3 is TGCAGTGCTAGAGATCCCCATGAAGGCCCCGGCTCCTACGAGCAGTACTTC. As protein: CSARDPHEGPGSYEQYF.

The chain carries TRBV20-1 and TRBJ2-3; D may correspond to TRBD1 or TRBD2 (5 bases each). In germline, CDR1 is DFQATT, CDR2 SNEGSKA (reference sequence). The length of the CDR3 is 15 residues. Trimming shortened V by 6 bases and J by 0 bases, and 16 bases separated the two germline ends. The CDR3 here is CSAGDPKPSTDTQYF. The CDR3 DNA reads as TGCAGTGCCGGGGACCCGAAACCGAGCACAGATACGCAGTATTTT.

This clonotype was counted between two and nine times. The V and J genes are TRBV28 and TRBJ1-4; 10 bases are a match to TRBD1. CDR1 MDHEN and CDR2 SYDVKM come from the germline V gene. Trimming removed 5 bases from V and 7 bases from J; junction bases left unmatched: 4. The CDR3 has 14 residues. CDR3 sequence (DNA): TGTGCCAGCAGTCCCGGGACAGGGGTTGAAAAACTGTTTTTT. The encoded protein is CASSPGTGVEKLFF.

The chain links TRBV3-1 to TRBJ2-7, with D possibly TRBD1 on 5 matching bases. Germline CDR1 LGHDT, CDR2 YNNKEL (reference sequence). The V and J ends lost 0 bases and 2 bases respectively, with 11 bases between them. The length of the CDR3 is 15 residues. The CDR3 DNA reads as TGTGCCAGCAGCCAAGATCTTGGGGCTCCCTACGAGCAGTACTTC. Translation gives CASSQDLGAPYEQYF.

The chain uses TRBV11-2 and TRBJ1-6, with TRBD1 as a possible D gene (5 bases). The CDR3 totals 15 residues. With 4 bases removed from V and 1 base from J, the gap between germline ends came to 8 bases. CDR1 SGHAT and CDR2 FQNNGV come from the germline V gene. CDR3 sequence reads: CASSSGHSYNSPLHF. In DNA, the CDR3 is TGTGCCAGCAGCTCAGGGCATTCCTATAATTCACCCCTCCACTTT.

This chain joins TRBV6-1 and TRBJ2-1; TRBD2 matches at 14 bases. CDR1 and CDR2 (germline): MNHNS, SASEGT. The junction had 6 bases not matched to a gene; V was cut back by 7 bases and J by 4 bases. The CDR3 runs to 16 residues. CDR3 sequence (DNA): TGTGCCAGCACCCAGGGACTAGCGGGGGCGTACAATGAGCAGTTCTTC. The encoded protein is CASTQGLAGAYNEQFF.

This clonotype was seen once. The gene calls are TRBV18 and TRBJ2-7; D is ambiguous. Trimming cost V 0 bases and J 7 bases, with 7 bases left between them. Germline CDR1 reads KGHSH; CDR2 reads LQKENI. The CDR3 contains 12 residues. CDR3 region: CASSPPTGEQYF. The CDR3 DNA follows: TGTGCCAGCTCACCACCGACGGGTGAGCAGTACTTC.

This chain uses TRBV20-1 with TRBJ1-1; D unresolved. Trimming pared 3 bases from V and 4 bases from J, leaving 18 bases between. This CDR3 is 15 amino acids long. The germline V gene has CDR1 DFQATT and CDR2 SNEGSKA (reference sequence). The CDR3 bases are TGCAGTGCTAGCGAAGACCCTGGGCCGGGCACTGAAGCTTTCTTT. This codes for CSASEDPGPGTEAFF.